One and the same sample provided the 10 T cell receptor beta chains below, sequenced in a study of cytomegalovirus exposure and HLA in healthy donors. The PCR made use of 60 Vbeta and 13 Jbeta primers. Method: immunoSEQ multiplex PCR; TCRdb's copy keeps in-frame clones and lacks some. Altogether 55,000 to 70,000 clones are present, roughly 84% being singletons, with the ten largest covering about 1.6%. Sequences were obtained from PBMCs. These receptors originate from a human donor in good health.

The J gene is TRBJ1-6, the V gene TRBV19; no clear D gene. CDR1 LNHDA and CDR2 SQIVND come from the germline V gene (reference sequence). This CDR3 comprises 15 residues. Trimming left V 5 bases short and J 6 bases short, with 14 bases between. This CDR3 reads CASSLESRINSPLHF. The CDR3 coding sequence is TGTGCCAGTAGTCTCGAGTCTAGGATTAATTCACCCCTCCACTTT.

The chain carries TRBV19 and TRBJ2-6; possible D gene TRBD2, 6 bases. In germline, CDR1 is LNHDA, CDR2 SQIVND (reference sequence). The CDR3 is made up of 15 amino acids. Trimming pared 5 bases from V and 3 bases from J, leaving 11 bases between. The CDR3 DNA reads as TGTGCCAGTAGTGACCGCGGGGTTGGGGCCAACGTCCTGACTTTC. This sequence encodes CASSDRGVGANVLTF.

The table lists this clone with a count of one. The chain recombines TRBV7-9 with TRBJ2-5, with TRBD1 matching 8 bases. The CDR3 has 15 residues. After removal of 5 bases from V and 1 base from J, the junction contained 6 bases not matched to a gene. From germline, CDR1 is SEHNR and CDR2 FQNEAQ (reference sequence). The CDR3 DNA reads TGTGCCAGCAGCCCCCGGACAGGGACCCAAGAGACCCAGTACTTC. Its translation: CASSPRTGTQETQYF. Complete variable domain (other parts from reference TRBV7-9 and TRBJ2-5): DTGVSQNPRHKITKRGQNVTFRCDPISEHNRLYWYRQTLGQGPEFLTYFQNEAQLEKSRLLSDRFSAERPKGSFSTLEIQRTEQGDSAMYLCASSPRTGTQETQYFGPGTRLLVL.

This sequence joins TRBV5-1 and TRBJ2-5; 8 nucleotides line up with TRBD2. V gave up 0 bases and J gave up 5 bases; unmatched junction bases: 6. CDR1 SGHRS and CDR2 YFSETQ come from the germline V gene. The CDR3 consists of 15 residues. The CDR3 DNA reads as TGCGCCAGCAGCTTGGGGAGCGGGAGCGGGGAGACCCAGTACTTC. Protein product: CASSLGSGSGETQYF.

The V call is TRBV4-1, the J call TRBJ1-4; D is unresolved. V was pared by 1 base and J by 2 bases, with 8 bases between. The CDR3 has 15 amino acids. CDR1 is MGHRA and CDR2 is YSYEKL in the germline V gene. The CDR3 DNA reads TGCGCCAGCAGCCAAGGCGGGCGGACTAATGAAAAACTGTTTTTT. The encoded protein is CASSQGGRTNEKLFF.

The chain joins TRBV5-4 to TRBJ1-6, with D possibly matching TRBD1 (6 bases). Trimming shortened V by 4 bases and J by 5 bases, and 13 bases separated the two germline ends. Germline assignment: CDR1 SGHNT and CDR2 YYREEE (reference sequence). The CDR3 spans 15 residues. Here the CDR3 DNA reads TGTGCCAGCAGCACAGGGTTAGGGAATAATTCACCCCTCCACTTT. Its protein is CASSTGLGNNSPLHF.

This clone was counted once. The rearrangement links TRBV4-1 to TRBJ2-3; maybe TRBD1 (7 bases). CDR1 and CDR2 from the germline V gene are MGHRA and YSYEKL. The CDR3 contains 18 residues. Trimming removed 0 bases at V and 2 bases at J, with 18 bases between. The CDR3 here is CASSQDSLDRDFTDTQYF. The CDR3 bases are TGCGCCAGCAGCCAAGACTCCCTTGACAGGGACTTCACAGATACGCAGTATTTT.

The CDR3: CASSEGTGEYYGYTF. DNA of the CDR3: TGTGCCAGCAGTGAGGGGACAGGGGAGTACTATGGCTACACCTTC. V and J are TRBV6-4 and TRBJ1-2; 10 bases are shared with TRBD1. CDR1 and CDR2 from the germline V gene are MRHNA and SNTAGT. This CDR3 has 15 residues. The V gene end was trimmed by 3 bases and the J gene end by 3 bases; junction bases not matched to a gene: 4.

This clone was seen just once. CDR3 region: CASSPIRGTNTGELFF. DNA of the CDR3: TGTGCCAGCAGCCCAATCCGAGGTACGAACACCGGGGAGCTGTTTTTT. The chain recombines TRBV5-5 with TRBJ2-2; D uncertain. The germline V gene has CDR1 SGHKS and CDR2 YYEKEE (reference sequence). This CDR3 comprises 16 residues. Trimming left V 4 bases short and J 0 bases short, with 13 bases between.

The chain has TRBV6-5 and TRBJ2-3, with 11 bases matching TRBD2. The ends lost 1 base at V and 2 bases at J; junction bases unmatched: 2. The germline V gene encodes CDR1 MNHEY and CDR2 SVGAGI. The CDR3 consists of 16 residues. The DNA for the CDR3 is TGTGCCAGCAGTTACTTAGCGGGGGGGTTCACAGATACGCAGTATTTT. Its translation is CASSYLAGGFTDTQYF.